The 20 T cell receptor beta chains listed next were all sequenced from one sample in a study of T cells in tumors after PD-1 blockade. The data were produced by immunoSEQ multiplex PCR, yet TCRdb's version contains in-frame clones alone and is incomplete. The table records 60,000 to 65,000 clones, around two thirds of them present only once. The input for sequencing was PBMCs, taken after anti-PD-1 treatment. The receptors were sampled from a human donor with basal cell carcinoma.

CDR3 DNA: TGTGCCAGCACCGGGGGGACCCCAGCTTTCTTT. It specifies CASTGGTPAFF. The chain links TRBV7-9 to TRBJ1-1, with TRBD1 as a possible D gene (5 bases). Per germline, CDR1 SEHNR and CDR2 FQNEAQ (reference sequence). V shed 7 bases and J shed 10 bases, with 13 bases lying between them. CDR3 length equals 11 residues.

The chain recombines TRBV5-1 with TRBJ2-3; D possibly corresponds to TRBD2 (6 bases). This CDR3 has 16 amino acids. V lost 0 bases and J 6 bases, leaving 17 bases between the germline ends. The germline V gene has CDR1 SGHRS and CDR2 YFSETQ. The CDR3 nucleotides are TGCGCCAGCAGCTTGGCACTAGCCTCACGGGCTGATACGCAGTATTTT. Its translation: CASSLALASRADTQYF. The whole variable domain, remainder taken from reference TRBV5-1 and TRBJ2-3, is KAGVTQTPRYLIKTRGQQVTLSCSPISGHRSVSWYQQTPGQGLQFLFEYFSETQRNKGNFPGRFSGRQFSNSRSEMNVSTLELGDSALYLCASSLALASRADTQYFGPGTRLTVL.

This clone was observed a few times. V gene TRBV7-8 combines with J gene TRBJ1-2, with a tentative D call TRBD1 (5 bases). The ends were cut back, 1 base at V and 3 bases at J, with 15 bases in the middle. The CDR3 has 16 amino acids. The germline gives CDR1 SGHVS, CDR2 FQNEAQ. CDR3 nucleotides: TGTGCCAGCAGCTTAGTTACGGCTCGGGGGGACTATGGCTACACCTTC. This sequence encodes CASSLVTARGDYGYTF.

V and J are TRBV19 and TRBJ1-2; D is possibly TRBD1 (5 bases). V was cut by 3 bases and J by 8 bases, with 16 bases left in between. CDR3 length: 14 amino acids. CDR1 and CDR2 from the germline V gene are LNHDA and SQIVND (reference sequence). CDR3 sequence reads: CASSISGEVRGYTF. DNA of the CDR3: TGTGCCAGTAGTATTTCGGGGGAGGTCCGCGGCTACACCTTC.

The CDR3 sequence: CASSPSRDRATYEQYF. The CDR3 DNA follows: TGCGCCAGCAGCCCCTCAAGGGACAGGGCTACCTACGAGCAGTACTTC. J is TRBJ2-7 and V is TRBV4-1; 9 positions agree with TRBD1. There are 16 residues in the CDR3. Trimming at V came to 4 bases and at J to 2 bases, leaving 9 bases not matched to a gene. Germline lookup yields CDR1 MGHRA and CDR2 YSYEKL.

The gene calls are TRBV5-1 and TRBJ1-2; D is perhaps TRBD1 (5 bases). Germline CDR1 reads SGHRS; CDR2 reads YFSETQ. The V and J ends lost 3 bases and 4 bases respectively, with 16 bases between them. The CDR3 is 15 residues long. Written as DNA, the CDR3 is TGCGCCAGCAGCTCGGAAGGGACGGGGATCTATGGCTACACCTTC. Translated: CASSSEGTGIYGYTF.

The chain uses TRBV30 and TRBJ1-1; tentative D call: TRBD1 (5 bases). This CDR3 comprises 12 residues. CDR1 and CDR2 (germline): GTSNPN, SVGIG (reference sequence). V lost 5 bases and J 7 bases, leaving 14 bases between the germline ends. The CDR3 nucleotides are TGTGCCTGGCGTGCGGGGGTACTTGAAGCTTTCTTT. Its protein product is CAWRAGVLEAFF.

V is TRBV5-6 and J is TRBJ1-5; D uncertain. With 4 bases removed from V and 0 bases from J, the gap between germline ends came to 5 bases. The CDR3 length is 13 residues. Germline loops: CDR1 SGHDT, CDR2 YYEEEE. The CDR3 loop is CASSLYSNQPQHF. The CDR3, as DNA: TGTGCCAGCAGCCTGTATAGCAATCAGCCCCAGCATTTT. Full variable domain (remainder filled in from reference TRBV5-6 and TRBJ1-5): DAGVTQSPTHLIKTRGQQVTLRCSPKSGHDTVSWYQQALGQGPQFIFQYYEEEERQRGNFPDRFSGHQFPNYSSELNVNALLLGDSALYLCASSLYSNQPQHFGDGTRLSIL.

This clone was counted a single time. This sequence joins TRBV5-1 and TRBJ2-7; D might be TRBD1 (5 bases). The CDR3 runs 14 residues. CDR1 and CDR2 from the germline V gene are SGHRS and YFSETQ. Trimming removed 4 bases at V and 4 bases at J, with 15 bases between. CDR3 residues: CASSTTGPSYEQYF. The CDR3 bases are TGCGCCAGCAGCACCACAGGTCCCTCTTACGAGCAGTACTTC.

In its sample, this clone was seen a few times. The chain joins TRBV6-5 to TRBJ2-1; weak D call: TRBD2 (6 bases). Germline CDR1 and CDR2: MNHEY and SVGAGI. CDR3 size: 15 residues. Trimming removed 9 bases at V and 1 base at J, with 16 bases between. In nucleotides, the CDR3 is TGTGCCAGTAAAACGGCGGGGCGATCCTACAATGAGCAGTTCTTC. Translation gives CASKTAGRSYNEQFF.

The J gene is TRBJ2-5, the V gene TRBV30; D is undetermined. From germline, CDR1 is GTSNPN and CDR2 SVGIG (reference sequence). The CDR3 is 15 amino acids. V was cut by 4 bases and J by 0 bases, with 15 bases left in between. The DNA of the CDR3 is TGTGCCTGGACCATACGACATAGGTACCAAGAGACCCAGTACTTC. Its protein is CAWTIRHRYQETQYF. The full variable domain, completed using reference TRBV30 and TRBJ2-5, is SQTIHQWPATLVQPVGSPLSLECTVEGTSNPNLYWYRQAAGRGLQLLFYSVGIGQISSEVPQNLSASRPQDRQFILSSKKLLLSDSGFYLCAWTIRHRYQETQYFGPGTRLLVL.

The chain combines TRBV7-9 with TRBJ2-1; D is perhaps TRBD1 (5 bases). Germline-derived CDR1 and CDR2 are SEHNR and FQNEAQ (reference sequence). The CDR3 consists of 12 residues. Trimming removed 2 bases at V and 10 bases at J, with 9 bases between. The CDR3 loop reads CASSLKAGEQFF. DNA of the CDR3: TGTGCCAGCAGCTTAAAAGCAGGGGAGCAGTTCTTC.

V and J are TRBV9 and TRBJ2-7; 7 bases line up with TRBD2. The germline V gene has CDR1 SGDLS and CDR2 YYNGEE. The CDR3 consists of 17 residues. V was pared by 0 bases and J by 0 bases, with 9 bases of the junction left unmatched. The CDR3 spells CASSVGGTAGDSYEQYF. The CDR3 nucleotides are TGTGCCAGCAGCGTAGGGGGCACGGCGGGGGACTCCTACGAGCAGTACTTC.

This sequence joins TRBV30 and TRBJ2-2; TRBD1 agrees at 7 bases. The CDR3 has 14 amino acids. The V gene's germline CDR1 is GTSNPN and CDR2 SVGIG (reference sequence). V dropped 3 bases and J dropped 6; count of bases not matched to a gene: 7. Here the CDR3 reads CAWRPGQRAGELFF. CDR3 coding DNA: TGTGCCTGGAGACCGGGACAGAGGGCCGGGGAGCTGTTTTTT.

This clone was detected only a few times. The V and J genes are TRBV10-3 and TRBJ2-1; 15 positions match TRBD2. Germline V gene lookup returns CDR1 ENHRY and CDR2 SYGVKD. V shed 4 bases, J shed 7 bases, and the junction held 2 bases outside the gene matches. The length of the CDR3 is 15 residues. Written as DNA, the CDR3 is TGTGCCATCAGTGGGACTAGCGGGGGGGCAAATGAGCAGTTCTTC. This encodes CAISGTSGGANEQFF.

The chain has TRBV24-1 and TRBJ1-5; 9 bases match TRBD1. In germline, CDR1 is KGHDR, CDR2 SFDVKD. V dropped 4 bases and J dropped 6; count of bases not matched to a gene: 9. The CDR3 runs to 16 residues. The CDR3 is CATSDLSGQGGQPQHF. CDR3 sequence (DNA): TGTGCCACCAGTGACCTGTCGGGACAGGGAGGTCAGCCCCAGCATTTT.

The chain links TRBV30 to TRBJ2-2; TRBD2 might be the D (6 bases). The CDR3 is 14 amino acids. Per germline, CDR1 GTSNPN and CDR2 SVGIG (reference sequence). Trimming took off 3 bases at V and 4 bases at J, with 12 bases between the two ends. The CDR3 is CAWRYGSRTGELFF. CDR3 in DNA: TGTGCCTGGAGGTACGGGAGTCGCACCGGGGAGCTGTTTTTT. Filled out from reference TRBV30 and TRBJ2-2, the complete variable domain reads SQTIHQWPATLVQPVGSPLSLECTVEGTSNPNLYWYRQAAGRGLQLLFYSVGIGQISSEVPQNLSASRPQDRQFILSSKKLLLSDSGFYLCAWRYGSRTGELFFGEGSRLTVL.

The chain employs TRBV10-3 and TRBJ2-2, with 14 bases fitting TRBD2. The CDR3 totals 17 residues. Per the germline V gene, CDR1 is ENHRY and CDR2 is SYGVKD. V lost 2 bases, J lost 5 bases, and 4 bases stayed unmatched. CDR3 region: CAISEGLAGGYTGELFF. In DNA form, the CDR3 reads TGTGCCATCAGTGAGGGACTAGCGGGGGGCTATACCGGGGAGCTGTTTTTT.

The chain has TRBV12-3 or TRBV12-4 and TRBJ2-3; D is ambiguous. The CDR3 loop spans 12 amino acids. V was pared by 6 bases and J by 2 bases, with 6 bases between. The CDR3 protein is CASRAYTDTQYF. As DNA, the CDR3 is TGTGCCAGCAGAGCGTACACAGATACGCAGTATTTT.

The chain uses TRBV10-2 and TRBJ2-1; D is unclear. Trimming cost V 6 bases and J 6 bases, with 15 bases left between them. The germline gives CDR1 WSHSY, CDR2 SAAADI. The CDR3 has 14 residues. Here the CDR3 DNA reads TGCGCCAGCAGAACGCGAGACTTAAGCAATGAGCAGTTCTTC. It yields the protein CASRTRDLSNEQFF.